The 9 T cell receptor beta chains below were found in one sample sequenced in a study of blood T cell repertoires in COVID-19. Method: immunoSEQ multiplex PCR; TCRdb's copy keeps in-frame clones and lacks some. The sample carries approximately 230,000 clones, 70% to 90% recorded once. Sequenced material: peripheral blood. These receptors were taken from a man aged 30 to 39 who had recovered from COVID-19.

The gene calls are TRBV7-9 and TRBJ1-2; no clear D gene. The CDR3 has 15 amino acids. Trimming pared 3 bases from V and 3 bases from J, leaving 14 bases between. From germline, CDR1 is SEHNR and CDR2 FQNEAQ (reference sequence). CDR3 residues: CASSFSPQRYYGYTF. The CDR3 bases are TGTGCCAGCAGCTTTTCCCCCCAGCGGTACTATGGCTACACCTTC.

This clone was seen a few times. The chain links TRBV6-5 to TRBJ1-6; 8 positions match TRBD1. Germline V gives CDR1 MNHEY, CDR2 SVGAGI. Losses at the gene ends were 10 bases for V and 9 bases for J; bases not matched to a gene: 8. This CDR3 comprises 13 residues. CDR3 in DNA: TGTGCCACCGCAGCAGGGGGCCGTTCACCCCTCCACTTT. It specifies CATAAGGRSPLHF.

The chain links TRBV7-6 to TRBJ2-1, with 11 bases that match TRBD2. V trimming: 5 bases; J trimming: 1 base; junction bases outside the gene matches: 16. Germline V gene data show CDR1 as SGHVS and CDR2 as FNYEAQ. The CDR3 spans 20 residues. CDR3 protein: CASSDPTWIAGGPSYNEQFF. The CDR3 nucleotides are TGTGCCAGCAGCGATCCGACGTGGATAGCGGGGGGGCCGTCCTACAATGAGCAGTTCTTC.

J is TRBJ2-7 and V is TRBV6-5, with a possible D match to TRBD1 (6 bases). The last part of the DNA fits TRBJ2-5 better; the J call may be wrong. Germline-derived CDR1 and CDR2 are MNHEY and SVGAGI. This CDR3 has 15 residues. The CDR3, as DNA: TGTGCCAGCAGTTACCAAGGGGGAAGAGGAGAGACCCAGTACTTC. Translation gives CASSYQGGRGETQYF.

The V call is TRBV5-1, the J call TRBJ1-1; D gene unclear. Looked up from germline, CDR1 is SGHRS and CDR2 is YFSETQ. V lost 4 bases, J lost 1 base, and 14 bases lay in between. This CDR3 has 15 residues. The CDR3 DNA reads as TGCGCCAGCAGCCCAATCGAGCGACGGAACACTGAAGCTTTCTTT. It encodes CASSPIERRNTEAFF.

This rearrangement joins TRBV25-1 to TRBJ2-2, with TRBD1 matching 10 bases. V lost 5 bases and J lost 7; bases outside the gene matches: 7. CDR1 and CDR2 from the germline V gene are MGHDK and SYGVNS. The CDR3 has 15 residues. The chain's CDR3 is CASSFRQGAVGELFF. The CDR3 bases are TGTGCCAGCAGTTTTCGACAGGGGGCGGTCGGGGAGCTGTTTTTT.

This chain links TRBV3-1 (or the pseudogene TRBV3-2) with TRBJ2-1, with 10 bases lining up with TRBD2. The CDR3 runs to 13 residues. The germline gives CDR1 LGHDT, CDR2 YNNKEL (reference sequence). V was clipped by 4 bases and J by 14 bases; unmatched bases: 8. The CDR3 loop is CASSPVAGGKEFF. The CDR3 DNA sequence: TGTGCCAGCAGCCCCGTAGCGGGGGGTAAGGAGTTCTTC.

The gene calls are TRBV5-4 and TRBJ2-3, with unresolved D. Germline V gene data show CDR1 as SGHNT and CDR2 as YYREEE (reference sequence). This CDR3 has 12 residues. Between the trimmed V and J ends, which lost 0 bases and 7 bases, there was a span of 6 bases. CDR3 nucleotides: TGTGCCAGCAGCTTGGGGTACTATACGCAGTATTTT. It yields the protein CASSLGYYTQYF.

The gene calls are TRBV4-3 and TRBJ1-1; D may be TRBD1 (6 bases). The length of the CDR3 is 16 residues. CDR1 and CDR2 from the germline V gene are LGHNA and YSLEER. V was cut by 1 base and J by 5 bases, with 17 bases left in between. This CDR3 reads CASSQGGGAEWTEAFF. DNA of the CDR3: TGCGCCAGCAGCCAAGGAGGGGGGGCCGAGTGGACTGAAGCTTTCTTT.